The next 8 T cell receptor beta chains were all read from a single sample in a study of blood T cell repertoires in COVID-19. Only in-frame clones appear in the TCRdb table, and some are missing; sequencing was by immunoSEQ multiplex PCR. The table records 150,000 to 200,000 clones, about 90% of them present only once. The sequenced sample consisted of peripheral blood. The receptors were sampled from a woman aged 60 to 75 with COVID-19, enrolled during active disease.

This clone has just a few counts. This chain joins TRBV27 and TRBJ1-2, with 10 bases fitting TRBD1. Germline V gene sequence: CDR1 MNHEY, CDR2 SMNVEV (reference sequence). The CDR3 covers 13 residues. The J segment lost 8 bases and the V segment lost 5 bases, leaving 5 bases of the junction unmatched. CDR3 coding DNA: TGTGCCAGCAGTCTAGGACAGGGGGTGGGCTACACCTTC. It specifies CASSLGQGVGYTF.

This rearrangement joins TRBV20-1 to TRBJ1-2; D is perhaps TRBD1 (6 bases). CDR1 DFQATT and CDR2 SNEGSKA come from the germline V gene (reference sequence). Trimming left V 4 bases short and J 12 bases short, with 9 bases between. There are 9 residues in the CDR3. The CDR3 DNA is TGCAGTGCTAACAGGGTTAACACCTTC. Translation: CSANRVNTF.

The V gene is TRBV21-1, the J gene TRBJ2-7; the table gives TRBD2 as D, unverified against the DNA. TRBV21-1 is a recognized pseudogene. The CDR3 loop spans 15 amino acids. CDR3 coding DNA: TGTGCCAGCAGCAAAGAGGGGCGGGGGCTCCGGGAGCAGTACTTC. Translating gives CASSKEGRGLREQYF.

This chain uses TRBV30 with TRBJ1-1; tentatively, D is TRBD1 (5 bases). There are 14 residues in the CDR3. Germline-derived CDR1 and CDR2 are GTSNPN and SVGIG (reference sequence). Trimming removed 0 bases at V and 5 bases at J, with 13 bases between. CDR3 amino acids: CAWSVRREGTEAFF. CDR3 coding DNA: TGTGCCTGGAGTGTAAGGCGGGAGGGGACTGAAGCTTTCTTT.

The V gene is TRBV28, the J gene TRBJ1-2; TRBD1 matches 9 bases. The CDR3 length is 14 residues. V trimming: 6 bases; J trimming: 8 bases; junction bases outside the gene matches: 10. Germline V gene data show CDR1 as MDHEN and CDR2 as SYDVKM. CDR3 sequence: CASRVPGQGRGYTF. As DNA, the CDR3 is TGTGCCAGCAGAGTGCCGGGACAGGGTCGGGGCTACACCTTC.

This chain links TRBV7-2 with TRBJ2-3, with 13 bases identical to TRBD2. The CDR3 has 18 amino acids. V shed 5 bases, J shed 1 base, and the junction held 9 bases outside the gene matches. Germline values: CDR1 SGHTA, CDR2 FQGNSA. CDR3 region: CASSHRTSGSWGTDTQYF. DNA for the CDR3: TGTGCCAGCAGCCACCGGACTAGCGGGAGTTGGGGCACAGATACGCAGTATTTT.

This rearrangement joins TRBV29-1 to TRBJ2-1; TRBD2 aligns across 10 bases. The CDR3 loop spans 14 amino acids. The J segment lost 8 bases and the V segment lost 5 bases, leaving 9 bases of the junction unmatched. Germline CDR1 SQVTM, CDR2 ANQGSEA. The CDR3 loop is CSVPAGGPRDEQFF. In nucleotides, the CDR3 is TGCAGCGTTCCAGCGGGAGGGCCAAGGGATGAGCAGTTCTTC.

The CDR3 loop reads CASHYAGRASTEAFF. Written as DNA, the CDR3 is TGCGCTAGCCATTACGCGGGACGGGCGTCCACTGAAGCTTTCTTT. The chain links TRBV4-1 to TRBJ1-1, with a weak D call TRBD1 (5 bases). The CDR3 is 15 residues long. CDR1 is MGHRA, CDR2 YSYEKL, per germline.